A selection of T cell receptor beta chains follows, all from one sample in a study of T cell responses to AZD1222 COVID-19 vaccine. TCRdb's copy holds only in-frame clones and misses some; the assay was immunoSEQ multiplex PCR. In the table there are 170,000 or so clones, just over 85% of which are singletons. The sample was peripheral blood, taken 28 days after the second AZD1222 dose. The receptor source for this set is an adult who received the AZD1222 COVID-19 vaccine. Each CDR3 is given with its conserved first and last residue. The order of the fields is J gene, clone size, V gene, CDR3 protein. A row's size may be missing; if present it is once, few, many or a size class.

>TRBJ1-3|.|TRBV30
CAWSVQGGNTIYF
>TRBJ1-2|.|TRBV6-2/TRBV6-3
CASSRDSNYGYTF
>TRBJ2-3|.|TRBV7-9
CASSLTGVTDTQYF
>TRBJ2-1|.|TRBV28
CASSRGVGSYNEQFF
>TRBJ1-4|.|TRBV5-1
CASRGGTGGPNEKLFF
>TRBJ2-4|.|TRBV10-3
CAISTSGGFGNIQYF
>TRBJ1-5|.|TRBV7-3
CASSPGGGVAQPQHF
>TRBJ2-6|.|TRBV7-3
CASGMSQGVDGANVLTF
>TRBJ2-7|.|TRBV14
CASSQTGLSTSYEQYF
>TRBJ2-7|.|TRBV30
CAWSLGQGLNEQYF
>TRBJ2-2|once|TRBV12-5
CACGLPRQGGYTGELFF
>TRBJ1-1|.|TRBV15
CATSRDVGRGTEAFF
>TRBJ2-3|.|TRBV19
CASSPWTGMGDTQYF
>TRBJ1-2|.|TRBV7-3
CASSVDRGPYGYTF
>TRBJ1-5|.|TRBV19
CASSRTGDGTNQPQHF
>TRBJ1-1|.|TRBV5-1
CASSLTQTGSAFF
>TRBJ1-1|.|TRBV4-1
CASSQDRHLEAFF
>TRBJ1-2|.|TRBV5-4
CASSSQTGVYGYTF
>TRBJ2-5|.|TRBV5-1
CASSLGGQVFQETQYF
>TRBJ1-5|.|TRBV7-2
CASSLLRGGNQPQHF
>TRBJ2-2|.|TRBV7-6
CASSLRLASSTGELFF
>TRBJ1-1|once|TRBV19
CASSIRGQGVTEAFF
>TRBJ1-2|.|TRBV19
CATRTGNGYTF
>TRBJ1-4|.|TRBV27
CASSTDSNEKLFF
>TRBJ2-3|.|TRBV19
CASSPGTGADTQYF